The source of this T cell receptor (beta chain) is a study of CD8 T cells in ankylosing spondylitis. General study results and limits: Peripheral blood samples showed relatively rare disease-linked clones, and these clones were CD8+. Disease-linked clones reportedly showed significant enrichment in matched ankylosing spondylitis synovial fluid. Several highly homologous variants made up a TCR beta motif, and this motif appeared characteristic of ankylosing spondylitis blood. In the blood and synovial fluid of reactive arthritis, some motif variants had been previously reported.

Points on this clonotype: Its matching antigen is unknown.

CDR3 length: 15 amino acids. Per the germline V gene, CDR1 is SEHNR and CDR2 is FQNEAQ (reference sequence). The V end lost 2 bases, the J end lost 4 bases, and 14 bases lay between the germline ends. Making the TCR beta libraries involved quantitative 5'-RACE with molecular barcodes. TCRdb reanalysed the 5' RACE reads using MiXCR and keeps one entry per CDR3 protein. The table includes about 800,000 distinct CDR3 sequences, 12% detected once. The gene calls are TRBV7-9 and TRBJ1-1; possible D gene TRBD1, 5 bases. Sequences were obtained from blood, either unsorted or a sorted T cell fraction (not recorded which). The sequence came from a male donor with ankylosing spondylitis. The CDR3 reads CASSLMAGGGTEAFF. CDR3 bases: TGTGCCAGCAGCTTAATGGCGGGGGGTGGCACTGAAGCTTTCTTT. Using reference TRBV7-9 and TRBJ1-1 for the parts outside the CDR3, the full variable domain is DTGVSQNPRHKITKRGQNVTFRCDPISEHNRLYWYRQTLGQGPEFLTYFQNEAQLEKSRLLSDRFSAERPKGSFSTLEIQRTEQGDSAMYLCASSLMAGGGTEAFFGQGTRLTVV.